The rows below give T cell receptor beta chains drawn from one sample of a study of blood T cell repertoires in COVID-19. Assay: immunoSEQ multiplex PCR; the TCRdb copy retains only in-frame clones and omits some. Here the sample spans 200,000 or so clones, about 85% being singletons. Sequenced: peripheral blood. The receptors shown here come from an older man with acute or convalescent COVID-19. CDR3s include the opening cysteine and the closing phenylalanine or tryptophan.

>TRBV6-5|TRBJ1-2
CASTTGNSGGYTF
>TRBV18|TRBJ2-5
CASSRGEGETQYF
>TRBV5-4|TRBJ2-1
CASSPLQGYEQFF
>TRBV5-4|TRBJ2-1
CASSLALTSGKYNEQFF
>TRBV27|TRBJ1-6
CASKGQDLDNSPLHF
>TRBV12-5|TRBJ2-1
CASGPYSGAEQFF
>TRBV27|TRBJ2-4
CASSFAGLAKNIQYF
>TRBV18|TRBJ2-4
CASSPSTREQYF
>TRBV29-1|TRBJ2-2
CSVEDEGANTGELFF
>TRBV10-2|TRBJ1-1
CASSEVGSAEAFF
>TRBV28|TRBJ1-4
CASSLLTGQDENEKLFF
>TRBV19|TRBJ1-6
CASSIPTGSPLHF
>TRBV9|TRBJ1-1
CASSVVAGNTEAFF
>TRBV28|TRBJ1-2
CASSLGGSNYGYTF
>TRBV30|TRBJ1-1
CAWSGWGDEAFF
>TRBV28|TRBJ1-2
CASRPSGAVFYGYTF
>TRBV5-3|TRBJ1-1
CARSFAHSTAIAFF
>TRBV2|TRBJ2-7
CASSEALGLSYEQYF
>TRBV28|TRBJ2-7
CASMRDVMYEQYF
>TRBV2|TRBJ1-1
CASKRDSGGEAFF
>TRBV19|TRBJ2-3
CASSRGQGADTQYF
>TRBV28|TRBJ1-3
CASSFQGNTIYF
>TRBV12-3/TRBV12-4|TRBJ2-5
CASSTGTGETQYF
>TRBV10-3|TRBJ2-5
CAIRNSGSHQETQYF
>TRBV5-6|TRBJ2-7
CASSSGGAYPSYEQYF
>TRBV19|TRBJ1-2
CASSIPVGQDYGYTF
>TRBV11-3|TRBJ2-2
CASSLGAGGTGELFF
>TRBV7-2|TRBJ2-7
CASSLPGTLSYEQYF
>TRBV5-1|TRBJ2-5
CASSLSGSETQYF
>TRBV19|TRBJ2-3
CASSTLKGLAGVPDTQYF
>TRBV5-6|TRBJ2-2
CASSIYGTGGHTGELFF
>TRBV2|TRBJ1-3
CASSAENLSGNTIYF
>TRBV19|TRBJ1-1
CASSPRDRASRNTEAFF
>TRBV10-3|TRBJ2-1
CAISHMKNNEQFF
>TRBV7-2|TRBJ1-2
CASSPAGTSNYGYTF